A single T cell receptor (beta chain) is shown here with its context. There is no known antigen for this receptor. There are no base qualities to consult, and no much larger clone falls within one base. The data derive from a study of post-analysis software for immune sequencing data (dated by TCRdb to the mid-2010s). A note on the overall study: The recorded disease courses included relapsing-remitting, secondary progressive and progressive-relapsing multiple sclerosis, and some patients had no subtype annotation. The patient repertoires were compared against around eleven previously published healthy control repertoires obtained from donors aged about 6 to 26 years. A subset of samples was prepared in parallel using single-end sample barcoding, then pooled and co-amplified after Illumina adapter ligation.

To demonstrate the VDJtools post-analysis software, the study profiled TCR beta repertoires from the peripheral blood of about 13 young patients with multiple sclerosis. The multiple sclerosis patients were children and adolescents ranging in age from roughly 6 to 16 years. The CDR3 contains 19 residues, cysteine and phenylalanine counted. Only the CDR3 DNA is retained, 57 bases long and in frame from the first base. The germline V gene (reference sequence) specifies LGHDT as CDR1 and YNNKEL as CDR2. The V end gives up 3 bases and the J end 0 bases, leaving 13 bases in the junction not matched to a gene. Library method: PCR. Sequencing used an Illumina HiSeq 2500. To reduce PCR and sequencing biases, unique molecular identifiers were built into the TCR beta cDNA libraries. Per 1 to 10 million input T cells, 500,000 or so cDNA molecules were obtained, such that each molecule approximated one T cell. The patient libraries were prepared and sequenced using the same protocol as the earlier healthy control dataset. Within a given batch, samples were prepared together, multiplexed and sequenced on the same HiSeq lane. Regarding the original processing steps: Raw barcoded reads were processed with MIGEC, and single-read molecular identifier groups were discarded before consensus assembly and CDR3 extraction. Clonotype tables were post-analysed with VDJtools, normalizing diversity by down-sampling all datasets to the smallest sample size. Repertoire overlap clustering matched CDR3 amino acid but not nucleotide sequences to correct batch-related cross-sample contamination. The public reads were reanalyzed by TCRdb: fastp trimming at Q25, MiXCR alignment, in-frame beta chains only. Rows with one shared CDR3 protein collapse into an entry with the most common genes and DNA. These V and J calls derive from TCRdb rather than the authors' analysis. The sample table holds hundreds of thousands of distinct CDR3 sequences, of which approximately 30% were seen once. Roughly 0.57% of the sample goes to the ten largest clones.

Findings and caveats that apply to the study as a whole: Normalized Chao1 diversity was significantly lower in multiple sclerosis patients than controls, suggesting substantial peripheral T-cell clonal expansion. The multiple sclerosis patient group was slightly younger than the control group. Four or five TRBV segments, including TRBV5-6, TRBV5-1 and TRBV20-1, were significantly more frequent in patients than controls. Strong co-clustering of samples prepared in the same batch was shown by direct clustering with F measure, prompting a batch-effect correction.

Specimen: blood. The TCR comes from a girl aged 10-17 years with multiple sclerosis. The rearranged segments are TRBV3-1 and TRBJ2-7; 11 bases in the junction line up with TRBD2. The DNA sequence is TGTGCCAGCAGCCAGGAACCCGGGACTAGCGGACCTAGCTCCTACGAGCAGTACTTC. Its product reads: CASSQEPGTSGPSSYEQYF.